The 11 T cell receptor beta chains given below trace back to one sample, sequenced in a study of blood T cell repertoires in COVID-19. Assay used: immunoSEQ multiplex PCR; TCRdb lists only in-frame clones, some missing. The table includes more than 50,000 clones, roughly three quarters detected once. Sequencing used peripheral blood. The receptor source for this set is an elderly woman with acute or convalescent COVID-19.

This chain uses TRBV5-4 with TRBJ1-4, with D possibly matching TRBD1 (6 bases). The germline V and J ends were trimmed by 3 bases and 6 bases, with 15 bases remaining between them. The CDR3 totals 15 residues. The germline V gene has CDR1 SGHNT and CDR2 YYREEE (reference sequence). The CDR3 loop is CASSSQGQLHEKLFF. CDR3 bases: TGTGCCAGCAGCTCCCAGGGACAATTGCATGAAAAACTGTTTTTT. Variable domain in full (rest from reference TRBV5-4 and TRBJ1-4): ETGVTQSPTHLIKTRGQQVTLRCSSQSGHNTVSWYQQALGQGPQFIFQYYREEENGRGNFPPRFSGLQFPNYSSELNVNALELDDSALYLCASSSQGQLHEKLFFGSGTQLSVL.

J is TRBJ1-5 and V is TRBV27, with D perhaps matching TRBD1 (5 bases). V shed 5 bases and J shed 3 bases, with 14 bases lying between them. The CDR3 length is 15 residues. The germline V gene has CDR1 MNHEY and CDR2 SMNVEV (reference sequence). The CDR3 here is CASSPDQGSNQPQHF. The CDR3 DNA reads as TGTGCCAGCAGTCCAGACCAGGGCTCCAATCAGCCCCAGCATTTT.

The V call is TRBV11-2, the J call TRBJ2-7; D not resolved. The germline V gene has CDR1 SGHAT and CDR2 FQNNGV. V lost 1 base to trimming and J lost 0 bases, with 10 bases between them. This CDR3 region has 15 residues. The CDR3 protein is CASSLVAVSSYEQYF. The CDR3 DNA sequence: TGTGCCAGCAGCTTAGTGGCAGTAAGCTCCTACGAGCAGTACTTC. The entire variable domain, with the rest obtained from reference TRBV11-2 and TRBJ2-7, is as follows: EAGVAQSPRYKIIEKRQSVAFWCNPISGHATLYWYQQILGQGPKLLIQFQNNGVVDDSQLPKDRFSAERLKGVDSTLKIQPAKLEDSAVYLCASSLVAVSSYEQYFGPGTRLTVT.

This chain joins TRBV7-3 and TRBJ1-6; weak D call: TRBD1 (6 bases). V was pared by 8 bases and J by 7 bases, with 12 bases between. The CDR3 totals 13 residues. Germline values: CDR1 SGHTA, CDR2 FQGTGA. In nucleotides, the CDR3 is TGTGCCAGCGGGGGCAGGTCAAATTCACCCCTCCACTTT. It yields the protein CASGGRSNSPLHF. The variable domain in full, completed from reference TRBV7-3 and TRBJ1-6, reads GAGVSQTPSNKVTEKGKYVELRCDPISGHTALYWYRQSLGQGPEFLIYFQGTGAADDSGLPNDRFFAVRPEGSVSTLKIQRTERGDSAVYLCASGGRSNSPLHFGNGTRLTVT.

The CDR3 protein is CASSLGSHYGYTF. The CDR3 nucleotides read TGTGCCAGCAGTTTGGGCAGCCACTATGGCTACACCTTC. The V call is TRBV28, the J call TRBJ1-2; D unclear. The CDR3 totals 13 residues. Germline CDR1 is MDHEN and CDR2 is SYDVKM. V gave up 3 bases and J gave up 3 bases, with 8 bases separating them.

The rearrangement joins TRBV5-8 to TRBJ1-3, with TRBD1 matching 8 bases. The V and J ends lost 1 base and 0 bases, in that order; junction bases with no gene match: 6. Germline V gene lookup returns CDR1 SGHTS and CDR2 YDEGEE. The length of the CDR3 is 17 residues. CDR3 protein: CASSLWTGSGSGNTIYF. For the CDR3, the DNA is TGTGCCAGCAGCTTGTGGACAGGGTCAGGCTCTGGAAACACCATATATTTT. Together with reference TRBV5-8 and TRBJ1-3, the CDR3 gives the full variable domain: EAGVTQSPTHLIKTRGQQATLRCSPISGHTSVYWYQQALGLGLQFLLWYDEGEERNRGNFPPRFSGRQFPNYSSELNVNALELEDSALYLCASSLWTGSGSGNTIYFGEGSWLTVV.

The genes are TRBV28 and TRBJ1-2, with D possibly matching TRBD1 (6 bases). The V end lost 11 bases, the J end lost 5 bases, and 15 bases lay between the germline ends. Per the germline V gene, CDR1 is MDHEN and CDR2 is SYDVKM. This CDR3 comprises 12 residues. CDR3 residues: CALRGLEYGYTF. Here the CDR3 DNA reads TGTGCCCTAAGGGGGTTGGAGTATGGCTACACCTTC.

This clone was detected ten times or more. The DNA for the CDR3 is TGCAGTGCCGGGAGTAATAATGAGCAGTTCTTC. As protein: CSAGSNNEQFF. V is TRBV20-1 and J is TRBJ2-1; possible D gene TRBD2, 6 bases. Trimming shortened V by 6 bases and J by 7 bases, and 10 bases separated the two germline ends. Germline V gene data show CDR1 as DFQATT and CDR2 as SNEGSKA (reference sequence). The CDR3 is 11 amino acids.

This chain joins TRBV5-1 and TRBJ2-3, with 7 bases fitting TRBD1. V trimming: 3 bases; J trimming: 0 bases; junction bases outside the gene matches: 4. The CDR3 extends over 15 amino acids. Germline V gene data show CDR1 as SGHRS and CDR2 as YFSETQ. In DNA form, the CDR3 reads TGCGCCAGCAGCTCCCTGACAGGGAGCACAGATACGCAGTATTTT. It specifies CASSSLTGSTDTQYF.

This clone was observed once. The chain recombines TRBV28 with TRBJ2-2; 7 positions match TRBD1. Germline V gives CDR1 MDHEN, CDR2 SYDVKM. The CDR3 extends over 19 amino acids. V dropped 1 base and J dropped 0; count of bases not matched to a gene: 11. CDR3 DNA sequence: TGTGCCAGCAGTTTATCAGGGGGTTCCTGGGAGTCGAACACCGGGGAGCTGTTTTTT. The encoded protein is CASSLSGGSWESNTGELFF.

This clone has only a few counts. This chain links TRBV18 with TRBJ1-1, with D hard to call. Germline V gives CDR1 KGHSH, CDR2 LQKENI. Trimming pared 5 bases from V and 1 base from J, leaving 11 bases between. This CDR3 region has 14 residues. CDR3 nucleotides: TGTGCCAGCTCAATATCCGGGTCGAACACTGAAGCTTTCTTT. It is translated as CASSISGSNTEAFF.